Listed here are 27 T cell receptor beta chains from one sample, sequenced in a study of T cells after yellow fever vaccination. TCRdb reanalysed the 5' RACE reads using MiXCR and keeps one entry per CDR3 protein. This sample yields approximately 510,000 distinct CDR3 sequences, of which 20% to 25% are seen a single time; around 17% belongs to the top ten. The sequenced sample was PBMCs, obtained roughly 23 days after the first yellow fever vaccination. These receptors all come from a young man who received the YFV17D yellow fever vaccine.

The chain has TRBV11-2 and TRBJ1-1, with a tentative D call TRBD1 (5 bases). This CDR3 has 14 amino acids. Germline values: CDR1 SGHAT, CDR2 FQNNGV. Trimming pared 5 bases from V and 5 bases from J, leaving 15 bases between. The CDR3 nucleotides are TGTGCCAGCAGCCCCGGTACGGGGCCAACTGAAGCTTTCTTT. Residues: CASSPGTGPTEAFF.

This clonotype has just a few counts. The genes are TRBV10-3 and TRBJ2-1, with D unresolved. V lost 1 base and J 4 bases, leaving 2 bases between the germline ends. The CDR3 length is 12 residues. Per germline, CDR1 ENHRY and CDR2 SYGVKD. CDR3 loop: CAISEFYNEQFF. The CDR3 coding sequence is TGTGCCATCAGTGAGTTTTACAATGAGCAGTTCTTC.

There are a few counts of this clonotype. The CDR3 protein is CASGFWGLNSYEQYV. The CDR3 nucleotides read TGTGCTAGTGGTTTTTGGGGGCTAAACTCCTACGAGCAGTACGTC. The V and J genes are TRBV12-5 and TRBJ2-7; D might be TRBD1 (6 bases). This CDR3 has 15 residues. Germline CDR1 and CDR2: LGHNT and FRNRAP. Between the trimmed V and J ends, which lost 3 bases and 0 bases, there was a span of 12 bases.

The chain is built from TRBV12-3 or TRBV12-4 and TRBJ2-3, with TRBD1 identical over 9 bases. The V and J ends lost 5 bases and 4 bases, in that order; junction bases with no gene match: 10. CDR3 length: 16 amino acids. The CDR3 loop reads CASSPWEGQGSDTQYF. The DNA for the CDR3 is TGTGCCAGCAGTCCTTGGGAGGGACAGGGATCAGATACGCAGTATTTT.

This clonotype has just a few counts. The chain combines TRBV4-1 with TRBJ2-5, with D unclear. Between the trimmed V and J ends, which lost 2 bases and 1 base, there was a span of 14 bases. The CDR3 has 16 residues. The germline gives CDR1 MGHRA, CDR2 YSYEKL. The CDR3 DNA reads TGCGCCAGCAGCCAATTCGGTGTGAACGGCCAAGAGACCCAGTACTTC. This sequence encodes CASSQFGVNGQETQYF.

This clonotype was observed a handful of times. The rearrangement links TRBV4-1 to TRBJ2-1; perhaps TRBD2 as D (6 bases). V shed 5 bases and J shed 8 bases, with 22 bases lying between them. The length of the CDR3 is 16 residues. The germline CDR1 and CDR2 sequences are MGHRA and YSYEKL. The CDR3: CASSVGGRGVTDEQFF. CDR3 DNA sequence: TGCGCCAGCAGCGTCGGAGGGCGGGGCGTTACGGATGAGCAGTTCTTC.

The CDR3 nucleotides are TGTGCCAGCAGCTGGGGACAGGGGGCCGCTGGAAACACCATATATTTT. It encodes CASSWGQGAAGNTIYF. The gene calls are TRBV5-6 and TRBJ1-3; the match to TRBD1 covers 12 bases. V dropped 3 bases and J dropped 2; count of bases not matched to a gene: 3. CDR1 and CDR2 (germline): SGHDT, YYEEEE. The CDR3 consists of 16 residues.

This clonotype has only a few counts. CDR3 bases: TGTGCCAGCAGCCAGGGGTTTGGGACCTACGAGCAGTACTTC. It translates to CASSQGFGTYEQYF. The V gene is TRBV3-1, the J gene TRBJ2-7; D is ambiguous. The CDR3 is 14 amino acids. Germline V lookup: CDR1 LGHDT, CDR2 YNNKEL (reference sequence). Between the trimmed V and J ends, which lost 3 bases and 2 bases, there was a span of 11 bases.

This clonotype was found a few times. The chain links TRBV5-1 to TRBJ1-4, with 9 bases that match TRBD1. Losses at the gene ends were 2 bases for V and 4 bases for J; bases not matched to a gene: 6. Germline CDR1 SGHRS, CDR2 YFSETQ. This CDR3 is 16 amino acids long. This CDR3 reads CASSFLRTGDNEKLFF. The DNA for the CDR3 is TGCGCCAGCAGCTTTTTACGGACAGGGGATAATGAAAAACTGTTTTTT.

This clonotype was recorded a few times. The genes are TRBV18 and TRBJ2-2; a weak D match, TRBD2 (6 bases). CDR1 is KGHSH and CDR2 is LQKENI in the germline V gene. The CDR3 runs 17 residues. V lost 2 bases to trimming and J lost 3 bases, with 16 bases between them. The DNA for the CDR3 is TGTGCCAGCTCACCATTGAATCGGGGGATGGACACCGGGGAGCTGTTTTTT. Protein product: CASSPLNRGMDTGELFF.

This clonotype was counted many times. CDR3 protein: CASSLDGYEQYV. The CDR3 bases are TGTGCCAGCAGTTTGGACGGCTACGAGCAGTACGTC. This chain links TRBV28 with TRBJ2-7; D uncertain. Trimming took 3 bases from V and 3 from J, leaving 6 bases between them. Germline CDR1 MDHEN, CDR2 SYDVKM. The length of the CDR3 is 12 residues.

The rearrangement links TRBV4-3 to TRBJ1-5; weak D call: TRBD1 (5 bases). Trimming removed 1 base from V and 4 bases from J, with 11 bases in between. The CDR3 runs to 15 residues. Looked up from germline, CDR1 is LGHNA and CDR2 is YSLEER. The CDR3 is CASSQGRGGNQPQHF. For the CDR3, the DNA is TGCGCCAGCAGCCAAGGGCGGGGGGGTAATCAGCCCCAGCATTTT.

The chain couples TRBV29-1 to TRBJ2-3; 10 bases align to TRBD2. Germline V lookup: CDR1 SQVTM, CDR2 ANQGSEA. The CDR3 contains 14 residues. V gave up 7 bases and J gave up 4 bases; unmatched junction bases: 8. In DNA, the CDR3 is TGCAGCGAGCGAGCGGGGGGGAGCGCAGATACGCAGTATTTT. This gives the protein CSERAGGSADTQYF.

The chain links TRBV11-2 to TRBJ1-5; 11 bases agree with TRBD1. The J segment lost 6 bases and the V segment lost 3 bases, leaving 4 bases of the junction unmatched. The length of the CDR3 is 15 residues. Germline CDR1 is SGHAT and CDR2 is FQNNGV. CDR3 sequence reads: CASSLGTGGIQPQHF. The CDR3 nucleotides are TGTGCCAGCAGCTTGGGGACAGGGGGTATTCAGCCCCAGCATTTT.

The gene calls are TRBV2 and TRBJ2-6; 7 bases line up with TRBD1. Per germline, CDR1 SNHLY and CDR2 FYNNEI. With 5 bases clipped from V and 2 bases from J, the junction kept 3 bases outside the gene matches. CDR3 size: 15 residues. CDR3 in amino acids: CASSRDRTGANVLTF. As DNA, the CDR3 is TGTGCCAGCAGTCGGGACAGAACTGGGGCCAACGTCCTGACTTTC.

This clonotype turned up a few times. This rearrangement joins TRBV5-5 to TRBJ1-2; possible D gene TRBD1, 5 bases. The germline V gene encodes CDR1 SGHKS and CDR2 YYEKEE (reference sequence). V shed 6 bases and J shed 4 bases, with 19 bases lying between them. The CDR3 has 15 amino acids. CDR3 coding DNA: TGTGCCAGCATGCCCGGGGTTCAGGGTAGCTATGGCTACACCTTC. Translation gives CASMPGVQGSYGYTF.

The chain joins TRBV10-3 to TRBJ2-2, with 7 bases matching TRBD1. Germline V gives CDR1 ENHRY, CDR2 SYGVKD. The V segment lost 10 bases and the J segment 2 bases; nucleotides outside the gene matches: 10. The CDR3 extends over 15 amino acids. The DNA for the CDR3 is TGTGCCACCTCCGGCCGGGACAGAAACACCGGGGAGCTGTTTTTT. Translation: CATSGRDRNTGELFF.

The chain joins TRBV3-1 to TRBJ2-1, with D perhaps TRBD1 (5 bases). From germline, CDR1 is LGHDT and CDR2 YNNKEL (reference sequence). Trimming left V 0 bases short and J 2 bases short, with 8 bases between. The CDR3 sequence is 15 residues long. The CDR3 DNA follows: TGTGCCAGCAGCCAAGACCGACAGACCTACAATGAGCAGTTCTTC. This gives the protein CASSQDRQTYNEQFF.

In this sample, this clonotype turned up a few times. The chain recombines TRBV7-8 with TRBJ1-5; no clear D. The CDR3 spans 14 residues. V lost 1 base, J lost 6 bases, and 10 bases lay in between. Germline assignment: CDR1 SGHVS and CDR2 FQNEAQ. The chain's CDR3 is CASSLDIGGQPQHF. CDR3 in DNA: TGTGCCAGCAGCTTAGATATCGGTGGTCAGCCCCAGCATTTT.

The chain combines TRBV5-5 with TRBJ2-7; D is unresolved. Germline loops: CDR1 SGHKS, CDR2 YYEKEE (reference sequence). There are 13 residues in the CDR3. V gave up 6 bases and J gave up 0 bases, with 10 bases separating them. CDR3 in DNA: TGTGCCAGCATGGCTCCCCCCTCCTACGAGCAGTACTTC. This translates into CASMAPPSYEQYF. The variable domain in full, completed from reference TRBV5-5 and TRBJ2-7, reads DAGVTQSPTHLIKTRGQQVTLRCSPISGHKSVSWYQQVLGQGPQFIFQYYEKEERGRGNFPDRFSARQFPNYSSELNVNALLLGDSALYLCASMAPPSYEQYFGPGTRLTVT.

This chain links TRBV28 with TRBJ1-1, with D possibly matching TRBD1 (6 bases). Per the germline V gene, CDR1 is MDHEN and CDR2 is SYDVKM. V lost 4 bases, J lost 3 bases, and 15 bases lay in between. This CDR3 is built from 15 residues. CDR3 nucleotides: TGTGCCAGCAGTTCGGGGGGCGCGGAGGACACTGAAGCTTTCTTT. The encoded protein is CASSSGGAEDTEAFF.

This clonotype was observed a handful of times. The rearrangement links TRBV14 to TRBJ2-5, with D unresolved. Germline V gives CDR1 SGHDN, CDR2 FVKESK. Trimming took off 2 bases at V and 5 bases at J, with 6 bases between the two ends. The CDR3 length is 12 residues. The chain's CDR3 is CASSQRWETQYF. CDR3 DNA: TGTGCCAGCAGCCAAAGGTGGGAGACCCAGTACTTC.

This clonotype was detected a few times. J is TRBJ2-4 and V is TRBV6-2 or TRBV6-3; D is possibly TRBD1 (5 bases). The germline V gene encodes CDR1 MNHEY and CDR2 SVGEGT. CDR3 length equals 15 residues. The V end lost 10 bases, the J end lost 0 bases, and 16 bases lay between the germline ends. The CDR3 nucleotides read TGTGCCACCCAAAGAAGACAGACAGCCAAAAACATTCAGTACTTC. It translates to CATQRRQTAKNIQYF.

The CDR3 region has the DNA TGCGCCAGCAGCGAGACCGGACAGGTAAACACTGAAGCTTTCTTT. This translates into CASSETGQVNTEAFF. This rearrangement joins TRBV5-1 to TRBJ1-1, with TRBD1 matching 7 bases. The V segment lost 4 bases and the J segment 2 bases; nucleotides outside the gene matches: 8. The CDR3 totals 15 residues. Germline CDR1 SGHRS, CDR2 YFSETQ.

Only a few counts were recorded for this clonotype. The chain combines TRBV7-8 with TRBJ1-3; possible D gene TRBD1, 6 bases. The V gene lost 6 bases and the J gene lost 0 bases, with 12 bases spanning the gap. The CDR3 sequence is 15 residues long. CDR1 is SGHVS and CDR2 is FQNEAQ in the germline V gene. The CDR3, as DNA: TGTGCCAGCAGAAGGGACACCATCTCTGGAAACACCATATATTTT. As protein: CASRRDTISGNTIYF.

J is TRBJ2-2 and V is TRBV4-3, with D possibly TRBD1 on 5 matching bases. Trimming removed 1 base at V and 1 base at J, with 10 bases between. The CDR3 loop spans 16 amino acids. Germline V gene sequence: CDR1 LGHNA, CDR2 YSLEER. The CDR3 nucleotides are TGCGCCAGCAGCCAAGGTCCAGGGCTGAACACCGGGGAGCTGTTTTTT. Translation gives CASSQGPGLNTGELFF.

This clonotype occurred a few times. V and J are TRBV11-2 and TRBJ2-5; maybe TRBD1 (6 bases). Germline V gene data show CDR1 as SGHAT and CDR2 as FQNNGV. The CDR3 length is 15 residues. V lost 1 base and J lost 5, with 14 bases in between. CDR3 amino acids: CASSLVQGRGETQYF. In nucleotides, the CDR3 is TGTGCCAGCAGCTTAGTCCAGGGGCGCGGGGAGACCCAGTACTTC.